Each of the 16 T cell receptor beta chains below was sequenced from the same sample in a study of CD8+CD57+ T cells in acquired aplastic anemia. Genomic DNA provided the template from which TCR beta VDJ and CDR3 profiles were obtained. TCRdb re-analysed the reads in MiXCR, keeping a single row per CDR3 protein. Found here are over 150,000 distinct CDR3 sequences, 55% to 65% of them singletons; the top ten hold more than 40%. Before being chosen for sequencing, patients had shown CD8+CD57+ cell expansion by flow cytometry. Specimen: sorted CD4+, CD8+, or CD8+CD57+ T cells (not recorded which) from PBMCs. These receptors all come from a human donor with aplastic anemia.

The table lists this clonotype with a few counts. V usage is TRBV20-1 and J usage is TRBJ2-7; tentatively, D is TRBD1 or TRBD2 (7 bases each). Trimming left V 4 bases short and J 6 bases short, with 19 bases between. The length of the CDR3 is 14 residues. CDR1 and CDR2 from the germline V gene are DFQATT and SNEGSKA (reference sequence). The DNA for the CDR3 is TGCAGTGCTACCCGGGGAGGGGGCGCGTCCGAGCAGTACTTC. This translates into CSATRGGGASEQYF.

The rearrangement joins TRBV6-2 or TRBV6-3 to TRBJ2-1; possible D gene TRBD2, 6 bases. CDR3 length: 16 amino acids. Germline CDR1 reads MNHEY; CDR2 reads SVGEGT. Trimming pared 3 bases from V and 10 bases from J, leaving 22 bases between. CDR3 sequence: CASSYPRGANRGEQFF. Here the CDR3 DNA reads TGTGCCAGCAGTTATCCGAGAGGGGCTAACCGGGGGGAGCAGTTCTTC.

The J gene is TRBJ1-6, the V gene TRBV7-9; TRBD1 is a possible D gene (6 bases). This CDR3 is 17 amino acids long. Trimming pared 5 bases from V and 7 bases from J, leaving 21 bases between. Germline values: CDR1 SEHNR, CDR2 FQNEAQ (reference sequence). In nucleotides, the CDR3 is TGTGCCAGCAGCCGTAGTAGCCCCAGGCAGGGGAATTCACCCCTCCACTTT. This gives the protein CASSRSSPRQGNSPLHF.

The CDR3 reads CSARGDTSYEQYF. For the CDR3, the DNA is TGCAGTGCTAGAGGAGACACCTCCTACGAGCAGTACTTC. The V call is TRBV20-1, the J call TRBJ2-7; no firm D call. CDR3 length equals 13 residues. The germline V gene encodes CDR1 DFQATT and CDR2 SNEGSKA (reference sequence). V was shortened by 1 base and J by 0 bases, with 7 bases between the two germline ends.

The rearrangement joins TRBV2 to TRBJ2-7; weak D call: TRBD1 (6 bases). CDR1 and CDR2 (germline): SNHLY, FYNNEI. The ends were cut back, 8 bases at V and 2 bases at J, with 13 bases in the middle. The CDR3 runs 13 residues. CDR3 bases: TGTGCCAGCGGCCTACAGGGTACCTACGAGCAGTACTTC. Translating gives CASGLQGTYEQYF.

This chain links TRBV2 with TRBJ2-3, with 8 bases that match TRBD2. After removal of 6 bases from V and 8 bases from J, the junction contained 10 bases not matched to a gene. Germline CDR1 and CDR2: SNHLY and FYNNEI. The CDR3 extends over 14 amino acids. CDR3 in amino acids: CASRDGTRSLTQYF. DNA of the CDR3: TGTGCCAGCAGAGACGGGACTAGATCTCTTACGCAGTATTTT. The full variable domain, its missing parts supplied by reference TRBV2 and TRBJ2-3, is EPEVTQTPSHQVTQMGQEVILRCVPISNHLYFYWYRQILGQKVEFLVSFYNNEISEKSEIFDDQFSVERPDGSNFTLKIRSTKLEDSAMYFCASRDGTRSLTQYFGPGTRLTVL.

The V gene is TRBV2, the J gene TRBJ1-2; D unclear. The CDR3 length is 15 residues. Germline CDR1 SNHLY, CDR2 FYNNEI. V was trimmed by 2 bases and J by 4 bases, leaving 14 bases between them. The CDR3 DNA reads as TGTGCCAGCAGTGAAACCGGGGAGTTTGGCTATGGCTACACCTTC. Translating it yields CASSETGEFGYGYTF.

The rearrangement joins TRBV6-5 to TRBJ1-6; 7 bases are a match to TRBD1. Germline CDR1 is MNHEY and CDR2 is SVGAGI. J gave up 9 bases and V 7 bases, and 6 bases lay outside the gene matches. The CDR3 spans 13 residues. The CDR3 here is CASKTGEGSPLHF. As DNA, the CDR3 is TGTGCCAGCAAAACAGGGGAGGGTTCACCCCTCCACTTT.

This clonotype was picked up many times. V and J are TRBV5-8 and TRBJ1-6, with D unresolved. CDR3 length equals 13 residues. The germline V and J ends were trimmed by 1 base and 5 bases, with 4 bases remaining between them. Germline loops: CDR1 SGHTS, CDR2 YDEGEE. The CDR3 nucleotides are TGTGCCAGCAGCTTGACACATAATTCACCCCTCCACTTT. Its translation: CASSLTHNSPLHF.

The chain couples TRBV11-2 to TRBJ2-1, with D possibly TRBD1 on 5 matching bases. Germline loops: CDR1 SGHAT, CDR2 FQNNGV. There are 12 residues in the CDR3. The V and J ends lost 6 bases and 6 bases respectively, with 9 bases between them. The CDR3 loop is CASRPGRNEQFF. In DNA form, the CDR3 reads TGTGCCAGCAGGCCAGGGCGCAATGAGCAGTTCTTC.

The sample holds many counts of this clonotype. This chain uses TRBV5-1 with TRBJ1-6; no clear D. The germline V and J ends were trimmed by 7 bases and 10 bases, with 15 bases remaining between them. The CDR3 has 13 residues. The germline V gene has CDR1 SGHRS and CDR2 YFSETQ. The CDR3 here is CASRPEGSSPLHF. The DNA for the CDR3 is TGCGCCAGCCGCCCGGAAGGGAGCTCACCCCTCCACTTT. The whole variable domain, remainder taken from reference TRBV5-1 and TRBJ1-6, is KAGVTQTPRYLIKTRGQQVTLSCSPISGHRSVSWYQQTPGQGLQFLFEYFSETQRNKGNFPGRFSGRQFSNSRSEMNVSTLELGDSALYLCASRPEGSSPLHFGNGTRLTVT.

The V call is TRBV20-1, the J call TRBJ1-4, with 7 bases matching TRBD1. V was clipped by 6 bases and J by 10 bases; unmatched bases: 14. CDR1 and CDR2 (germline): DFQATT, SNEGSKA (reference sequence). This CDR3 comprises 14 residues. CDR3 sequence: CSAREVAGGGKLFF. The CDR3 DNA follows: TGCAGTGCGCGAGAGGTGGCAGGGGGTGGAAAACTGTTTTTT.

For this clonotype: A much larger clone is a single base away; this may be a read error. This CDR3 reads CASSIGTGEKRHGYTF. DNA for the CDR3: TGTGCCAGTAGTATAGGAACCGGGGAGAAGAGGCATGGCTACACCTTC. V gene TRBV19 combines with J gene TRBJ1-2; no firm D call. Germline CDR1 is LNHDA and CDR2 is SQIVND (reference sequence). V lost 1 base and J lost 6, with 18 bases in between. The CDR3 runs to 16 residues. Together with reference TRBV19 and TRBJ1-2, the CDR3 gives the full variable domain: DGGITQSPKYLFRKEGQNVTLSCEQNLNHDAMYWYRQDPGQGLRLIYYSQIVNDFQKGDIAEGYSVSREKKESFPLTVTSAQKNPTAFYLCASSIGTGEKRHGYTFGSGTRLTVV.

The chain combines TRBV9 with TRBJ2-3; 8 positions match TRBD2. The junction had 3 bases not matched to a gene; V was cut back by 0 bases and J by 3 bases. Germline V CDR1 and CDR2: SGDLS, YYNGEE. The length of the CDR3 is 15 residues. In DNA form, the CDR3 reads TGTGCCAGCAGCGTAGCGGGGGGGCGGACAGATACGCAGTATTTT. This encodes CASSVAGGRTDTQYF.

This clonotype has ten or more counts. The CDR3 reads CASSPPRDTQPQHF. DNA of the CDR3: TGTGCCAGTAGTCCCCCACGAGATACTCAGCCCCAGCATTTT. The chain carries TRBV19 and TRBJ1-5; D gene ambiguous. Looked up from germline, CDR1 is LNHDA and CDR2 is SQIVND (reference sequence). With 5 bases removed from V and 6 bases from J, the gap between germline ends came to 14 bases. CDR3 length: 14 residues.

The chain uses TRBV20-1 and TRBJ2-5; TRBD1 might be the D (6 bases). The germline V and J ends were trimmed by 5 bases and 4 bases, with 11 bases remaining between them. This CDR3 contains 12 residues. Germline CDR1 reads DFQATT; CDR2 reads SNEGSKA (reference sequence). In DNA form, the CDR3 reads TGCAGTGCTCCGGGACAAGGAGAGACCCAGTACTTC. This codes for CSAPGQGETQYF.